These 17 T cell receptor beta chains came from one sample sequenced in a study of control samples from healthy donors and cancer patients. The repertoire was sequenced with immunoSEQ multiplex PCR; TCRdb's copy has only in-frame clones and lacks some. The sample has about 12,000 clones, approximately 93% seen once. Sequencing was carried out using PBMCs. These receptors were collected from a man between 65 and 85 years old with head and neck cancer.

The genes are TRBV7-8 and TRBJ2-7; 8 bases map to TRBD2. With 2 bases clipped from V and 2 bases from J, the junction kept 14 bases outside the gene matches. Germline CDR1 is SGHVS and CDR2 is FQNEAQ. This CDR3 region has 18 residues. The chain's CDR3 is CASSLFYVWTSKTYEQYF. The DNA of the CDR3 is TGTGCCAGCAGCTTATTTTATGTATGGACTAGCAAAACCTACGAGCAGTACTTC.

The genes are TRBV10-3 and TRBJ1-3, with D hard to call. Trimming left V 4 bases short and J 0 bases short, with 4 bases between. The CDR3 has 13 amino acids. Germline V lookup: CDR1 ENHRY, CDR2 SYGVKD. DNA of the CDR3: TGTGCCATCAGTGGTCACTCTGGAAACACCATATATTTT. Protein product: CAISGHSGNTIYF.

The chain has TRBV19 and TRBJ2-2, with D hard to call. Trimming pared 7 bases from V and 3 bases from J, leaving 3 bases between. CDR1 and CDR2 (germline): LNHDA, SQIVND (reference sequence). The CDR3 extends over 11 amino acids. As DNA, the CDR3 is TGTGCCAGTATTGACACCGGGGAGCTGTTTTTT. It specifies CASIDTGELFF. Filled out from reference TRBV19 and TRBJ2-2, the complete variable domain reads DGGITQSPKYLFRKEGQNVTLSCEQNLNHDAMYWYRQDPGQGLRLIYYSQIVNDFQKGDIAEGYSVSREKKESFPLTVTSAQKNPTAFYLCASIDTGELFFGEGSRLTVL.

The V gene is TRBV10-3, the J gene TRBJ2-7; 8 bases are shared with TRBD2. Germline V CDR1 and CDR2: ENHRY, SYGVKD. The CDR3 is made up of 16 amino acids. Losses at the gene ends were 8 bases for V and 4 bases for J; bases not matched to a gene: 16. The CDR3 DNA reads TGTGCCATCCACCCGGGGATTAGCGGGGCCTCTTACGAGCAGTACTTC. This codes for CAIHPGISGASYEQYF.

This chain uses TRBV18 with TRBJ1-2, with 9 nucleotides matching TRBD1. This CDR3 spans 17 amino acids. CDR1 is KGHSH and CDR2 is LQKENI in the germline V gene. Trimming took 3 bases from V and 7 from J; bases not matched to a gene: 15. The CDR3 bases are TGTGCCAGCTCACCCTACCGGGACAGGGACGGGGATCGTGGCTACACCTTC. This codes for CASSPYRDRDGDRGYTF.

CDR3 protein: CASSLSDGTDTQYF. The CDR3 region has the DNA TGCGCCAGCAGCTTATCGGACGGCACAGATACGCAGTATTTT. This rearrangement joins TRBV5-1 to TRBJ2-3; D gene unclear. Trimming removed 2 bases at V and 1 base at J, with 8 bases between. CDR1 and CDR2 from the germline V gene are SGHRS and YFSETQ. CDR3 size: 14 residues.

The chain is built from TRBV5-6 and TRBJ2-3; tentatively, D is TRBD1 (6 bases). The germline V and J ends were trimmed by 1 base and 5 bases, with 11 bases remaining between them. Per the germline V gene, CDR1 is SGHDT and CDR2 is YYEEEE. This CDR3 has 14 amino acids. In nucleotides, the CDR3 is TGTGCCAGCAGCTTGATTGAAGGGGGAGATACGCAGTATTTT. Its translation is CASSLIEGGDTQYF.

The chain employs TRBV10-3 and TRBJ2-7; D is uncertain. The CDR3 consists of 13 residues. The V gene lost 5 bases and the J gene lost 3 bases, with 11 bases spanning the gap. Germline lookup yields CDR1 ENHRY and CDR2 SYGVKD. CDR3 DNA: TGTGCCATCAGTCGAGACAAGTTCTACGAGCAGTACTTC. Protein product: CAISRDKFYEQYF.

This clone was seen only once. V and J are TRBV10-3 and TRBJ2-7; weak D call: TRBD1 (6 bases). CDR3 length equals 15 residues. CDR1 and CDR2 from the germline V gene are ENHRY and SYGVKD. Trimming cost V 0 bases and J 6 bases, with 15 bases left between them. CDR3 nucleotide sequence: TGTGCCATCAGTGAGTCTAACAGGGAAGCGTCCGAGCAGTACTTC. Translated: CAISESNREASEQYF.

The CDR3 DNA reads TGTGCCAGTAAATTGGGCAGGGGGGCTACTGAAGCTTTCTTT. As protein: CASKLGRGATEAFF. V and J are TRBV19 and TRBJ1-1, with 7 bases aligning to TRBD1. CDR3 length: 14 amino acids. J was trimmed by 5 bases and V by 7 bases; bases with no gene match: 10. The V gene's germline CDR1 is LNHDA and CDR2 SQIVND (reference sequence).

The chain couples TRBV7-2 to TRBJ2-1; 15 positions match TRBD2. The CDR3 totals 18 residues. CDR1 and CDR2 from the germline V gene are SGHTA and FQGNSA. J was trimmed by 7 bases and V by 5 bases; bases with no gene match: 12. In nucleotides, the CDR3 is TGTGCCAGCAGCCCCCGATGGACTAGCGGGGGGGCGGGTAATGAGCAGTTCTTC. Translation gives CASSPRWTSGGAGNEQFF.

The J gene is TRBJ2-7, the V gene TRBV6-1, with D possibly TRBD1 on 5 matching bases. With 3 bases removed from V and 5 bases from J, the gap between germline ends came to 14 bases. This CDR3 is built from 14 residues. In germline, CDR1 is MNHNS, CDR2 SASEGT. The CDR3 protein is CASSDGQGLDEQYF. CDR3 bases: TGTGCCAGCAGTGATGGGCAGGGATTGGACGAGCAGTACTTC.

The chain employs TRBV7-9 and TRBJ2-1; 8 bases agree with TRBD2. This CDR3 contains 16 residues. V lost 0 bases to trimming and J lost 2 bases; unmatched junction nucleotides: 3. Germline lookup yields CDR1 SEHNR and CDR2 FQNEAQ (reference sequence). CDR3 DNA: TGTGCCAGCAGCTTAGCGCTAGCGGGTACCTACAATGAGCAGTTCTTC. It codes for CASSLALAGTYNEQFF.

The rearrangement links TRBV25-1 to TRBJ2-5; TRBD2 aligns across 9 bases. Germline loops: CDR1 MGHDK, CDR2 SYGVNS. CDR3 length: 15 amino acids. Trimming at V came to 4 bases and at J to 4 bases, leaving 7 bases not matched to a gene. In DNA, the CDR3 is TGTGCCAGCAGTGTTCCGGCGGGAGGGCGAGAGACCCAGTACTTC. Translating it yields CASSVPAGGRETQYF.

The V and J genes are TRBV20-1 and TRBJ2-3; no reliable D call. CDR1 is DFQATT and CDR2 is SNEGSKA in the germline V gene (reference sequence). This CDR3 is built from 11 residues. Trimming took off 0 bases at V and 3 bases at J, with 1 base between the two ends. The CDR3 DNA follows: TGCAGTGCTAGAGAGACAGATACGCAGTATTTT. This encodes CSARETDTQYF.

The CDR3 here is CAALSIAGYNEQFF. The CDR3 nucleotides are TGTGCCGCCTTATCGATAGCGGGGTACAATGAGCAGTTCTTC. The chain couples TRBV10-3 to TRBJ2-1, with 8 nucleotides matching TRBD2. The germline V gene has CDR1 ENHRY and CDR2 SYGVKD. V dropped 11 bases and J dropped 4; count of bases not matched to a gene: 10. This CDR3 is built from 14 residues.

The chain links TRBV2 to TRBJ1-4; 8 nucleotides agree with TRBD1. With V trimmed by 2 bases and J by 8 bases, 7 bases remained unmatched. Germline V gene sequence: CDR1 SNHLY, CDR2 FYNNEI. This CDR3 contains 15 residues. The CDR3 DNA sequence: TGTGCCAGCAGTGAATACGGCAGGGGGCAGGAAAAACTGTTTTTT. This translates into CASSEYGRGQEKLFF.